A single sample is the source of the 18 T cell receptor beta chains below, sequenced in a study of cytomegalovirus exposure and HLA in healthy donors. With 60 Vbeta and 13 Jbeta primers, the PCR was carried out. The data were produced by immunoSEQ multiplex PCR, yet TCRdb's version contains in-frame clones alone and is incomplete. The table includes about 170,000 clones, approximately 80% detected once. The sequenced sample consisted of PBMCs. The receptors derive from a woman aged 45 to 65 in good health and CMV-seronegative.

V gene TRBV23-1 combines with J gene TRBJ1-4; a possible D gene is TRBD1 (5 bases). TRBV23-1 is known as an ORF, though its function is uncertain. This CDR3 is 16 amino acids long. Trimming removed 3 bases at V and 5 bases at J, with 16 bases between. The CDR3 DNA is TGCGCCAGCAGTCAGGGGGGTGGGAGGGCGAATGAAAAACTGTTTTTT. It specifies CASSQGGGRANEKLFF.

The V and J genes are TRBV27 and TRBJ1-2; a weak D match, TRBD1 (5 bases). The CDR3 totals 13 residues. Germline assignment: CDR1 MNHEY and CDR2 SMNVEV (reference sequence). Between the trimmed V and J ends, which lost 6 bases and 2 bases, there was a span of 10 bases. The CDR3 nucleotides are TGTGCCAGCAGCCGGACACCCAACTATGGCTACACCTTC. Its translation is CASSRTPNYGYTF.

The CDR3, as DNA: TGTGCCACCAGCAGAGGGGGAAGGGGGACACAAGAGACCCAGTACTTC. It translates to CATSRGGRGTQETQYF. This sequence joins TRBV15 and TRBJ2-5; D is perhaps TRBD1 (6 bases). The CDR3 contains 16 residues. Trimming pared 1 base from V and 2 bases from J, leaving 14 bases between. Germline V CDR1 and CDR2: LNHNV, YYDKDF (reference sequence).

V and J are TRBV5-4 and TRBJ2-5; 13 bases agree with TRBD2. CDR3 length equals 16 residues. The germline V gene encodes CDR1 SGHNT and CDR2 YYREEE (reference sequence). The trim removed 3 bases at V and 7 bases at J, leaving 9 bases unmatched. The CDR3 DNA reads as TGTGCCAGCAGCTCCTCCACTAGCGGGGGGGTAGGGACCCAGTACTTC. As protein: CASSSSTSGGVGTQYF.

V is TRBV28 and J is TRBJ2-7; D might be TRBD2 (5 bases). Trimming stripped 5 bases from V and 0 bases from J, with 11 bases between. The CDR3 totals 14 residues. Germline CDR1 MDHEN, CDR2 SYDVKM. CDR3 sequence (DNA): TGTGCCAGCAGTCTAGACTACCCCTCCTACGAGCAGTACTTC. It specifies CASSLDYPSYEQYF.

The V call is TRBV5-1, the J call TRBJ2-1; the match to TRBD2 covers 13 bases. V lost 4 bases and J lost 7; bases outside the gene matches: 5. The germline CDR1 and CDR2 sequences are SGHRS and YFSETQ. This CDR3 has 15 residues. CDR3 DNA sequence: TGCGCCAGCAGCCCTGGACTAGCGGGAGTAAATGAGCAGTTCTTC. Residues: CASSPGLAGVNEQFF. Variable domain in full (rest from reference TRBV5-1 and TRBJ2-1): KAGVTQTPRYLIKTRGQQVTLSCSPISGHRSVSWYQQTPGQGLQFLFEYFSETQRNKGNFPGRFSGRQFSNSRSEMNVSTLELGDSALYLCASSPGLAGVNEQFFGPGTRLTVL.

The CDR3 bases are TGTGCCAGCAGCTTCAGAGCGGGAGTGACAGATACGCAGTATTTT. This gives the protein CASSFRAGVTDTQYF. The chain employs TRBV5-4 and TRBJ2-3; 8 bases fit TRBD2. The V gene's germline CDR1 is SGHNT and CDR2 YYREEE (reference sequence). There are 15 residues in the CDR3. V dropped 2 bases and J dropped 3; count of bases not matched to a gene: 5.

The V call is TRBV29-1, the J call TRBJ2-3; 10 bases are shared with TRBD2. The J segment lost 4 bases and the V segment lost 4 bases, leaving 11 bases of the junction unmatched. Germline CDR1 is SQVTM and CDR2 is ANQGSEA. The CDR3 covers 16 residues. The CDR3 is CSVAHRSGRASDTQYF. The CDR3 DNA reads TGCAGCGTTGCCCACCGGAGCGGGAGGGCCTCAGATACGCAGTATTTT.

The chain uses TRBV5-6 and TRBJ1-3; D call uncertain. Germline CDR1 SGHDT, CDR2 YYEEEE. V was cut by 4 bases and J by 0 bases, with 17 bases left in between. The CDR3 spans 17 residues. The CDR3 sequence: CASSTPLSAYSGNTIYF. The CDR3 nucleotides are TGTGCCAGCAGCACCCCCCTGTCCGCCTACTCTGGAAACACCATATATTTT.

This clone appeared a few times. J is TRBJ2-7 and V is TRBV5-1; TRBD2 matches 9 bases. Trimming removed 0 bases from V and 2 bases from J; junction bases left unmatched: 6. Germline CDR1 and CDR2: SGHRS and YFSETQ. The CDR3 contains 16 residues. The CDR3: CASSLGSGSRTYEQYF. The CDR3 nucleotides are TGCGCCAGCAGCTTGGGTAGCGGGAGTCGGACCTACGAGCAGTACTTC.

The CDR3 DNA is TGTGCCAGCAGCCCGACAGGCCCCGGGATCGAAAAACTGTTTTTT. Its protein is CASSPTGPGIEKLFF. The V call is TRBV5-5, the J call TRBJ1-4; D possibly corresponds to TRBD1 (6 bases). The germline CDR1 and CDR2 sequences are SGHKS and YYEKEE (reference sequence). The CDR3 has 15 residues. V was cut by 4 bases and J by 8 bases, with 18 bases left in between.

This clone was detected a few times. CDR3 DNA: TGTGCCAGCAGCTTAAACACCCACACTGAAGCTTTCTTT. Protein: CASSLNTHTEAFF. The chain is built from TRBV7-8 and TRBJ1-1; D ambiguous. CDR3 length: 13 residues. The germline CDR1 and CDR2 sequences are SGHVS and FQNEAQ. V lost 2 bases and J lost 3, with 7 bases in between.

The chain links TRBV9 to TRBJ2-2; the D is unclear. This CDR3 contains 12 residues. The germline V and J ends were trimmed by 3 bases and 5 bases, with 5 bases remaining between them. Germline V gene lookup returns CDR1 SGDLS and CDR2 YYNGEE. The CDR3, as DNA: TGTGCCAGCAGCGCAGGTACCGGGGAGCTGTTTTTT. Translated, it gives CASSAGTGELFF.

This clone was observed a handful of times. This sequence joins TRBV6-1 and TRBJ1-4; 12 positions match TRBD1. Unmatched junction bases numbered 3, after V lost 2 bases and J lost 8 bases. The CDR3 totals 15 residues. Germline lookup yields CDR1 MNHNS and CDR2 SASEGT. CDR3 coding DNA: TGTGCCAGCAGTGAACCCGGGACAGGGGGCGAAAAACTGTTTTTT. Translated: CASSEPGTGGEKLFF.

The chain is built from TRBV19 and TRBJ2-3; 12 bases fit TRBD2. The CDR3 runs 15 residues. J was trimmed by 4 bases and V by 5 bases; bases with no gene match: 4. Germline assignment: CDR1 LNHDA and CDR2 SQIVND (reference sequence). CDR3 DNA: TGTGCCAGTAGTGTGACTAGCGGGAGTGCAGATACGCAGTATTTT. Encoded protein: CASSVTSGSADTQYF.

This clone was seen more than once but under ten times. This chain links TRBV2 with TRBJ2-3, with 10 bases lining up with TRBD2. CDR1 is SNHLY and CDR2 is FYNNEI in the germline V gene. The CDR3 totals 15 residues. V shed 4 bases and J 5 bases; nucleotides not matched to a gene: 6. The CDR3 loop reads CASSGLAGGGDTQYF. CDR3 in DNA: TGTGCCAGCAGTGGGTTAGCGGGAGGAGGAGATACGCAGTATTTT.

The V call is TRBV28, the J call TRBJ2-4; maybe TRBD2 (6 bases). Germline assignment: CDR1 MDHEN and CDR2 SYDVKM. The CDR3 covers 13 residues. V was pared by 8 bases and J by 0 bases, with 8 bases between. In DNA form, the CDR3 reads TGTGCCAGCGGAGGGTTAGCCAAAAACATTCAGTACTTC. It yields the protein CASGGLAKNIQYF.

Comments on this clone: The junction departs from germline at one end; a sequencing error may be responsible. The V call is TRBV7-9, the J call TRBJ2-1; D is perhaps TRBD2 (6 bases). CDR3 length: 15 amino acids. Germline CDR1 SEHNR, CDR2 FQNEAQ (reference sequence). Written as DNA, the CDR3 is TGTTCCAGCAGCCCTAGCGAGAGCTCCTACAATGAGCAGTTCTTC. Amino acid sequence: CSSSPSESSYNEQFF.